This TCR beta chain was retrieved from a study of control samples from healthy donors and cancer patients. The V segment lost 6 bases and the J segment 8 bases; nucleotides outside the gene matches: 4. CDR1 LGHDT and CDR2 YNNKEL come from the germline V gene (reference sequence). This CDR3 comprises 12 residues. Only in-frame clones appear in the TCRdb table, and some are missing; sequencing was by immunoSEQ multiplex PCR. The table records about 120,000 clones, around nine tenths of them present only once. The clonotype comes from a man under 40 in good health. Sequenced sample: blood. V is TRBV3-1 (or the pseudogene TRBV3-2) and J is TRBJ2-1; 7 positions match TRBD1. The CDR3 DNA follows: TGTGCCAGCAGTCACAGGGGCGATGAGCAGTTCTTC. It codes for CASSHRGDEQFF.